The clone carrying this TCR beta chain has only a few counts. Its antigen is not identified. Trimming cost V 5 bases and J 4 bases; bases outside gene matches: 15. CDR3 length: 17 residues. Per germline, CDR1 PRHDT and CDR2 FYEKMQ (reference sequence). The authors reverse transcribed all of the isolated RNA, so sequencing captured expressed TCRB transcripts. Profiling relied on immunoSEQ multiplex PCR, and the TCRdb table lists in-frame clones only, not all of them. Of about 410,000 clones listed, about 14% are singletons. The data were obtained in a study of beta chain features in type 1 diabetes. As for the study in general: Sorted cell examination encompassed over 90 million cells across all samples.

Regarding the study as a whole: The naive, central memory and Treg TCRB repertoires of patients appeared to be more similar to one another than those of healthy donors. The VDJ junctions of type 1 diabetes patients carried fewer insertions and more deletions.

The authors sorted CD4+ naive, central memory, regulatory and stem cell-like memory cells via CD45RO/CCR7/CD25/CD127/CD95/CD27. Material for sequencing was naive CD4+ T cells from blood. This sequence originates from a man in his thirties or forties in good health. This chain uses TRBV13 with TRBJ2-3, with TRBD2 matching 7 bases. In nucleotides, the CDR3 is TGTGCCAGCAGCCACATTGGGATGGGCGGGAGATCAGATACGCAGTATTTT. The encoded protein is CASSHIGMGGRSDTQYF.